This record concerns one T cell receptor (beta chain) sequence. The data are from a study of shared T cell receptors in the human thymus. The germline V gene encodes CDR1 SGHRS and CDR2 YFSETQ. The CDR3 runs to 15 residues. V lost 3 bases, J lost 8 bases, and 20 bases lay in between. Some clones are missing from TCRdb's copy, which holds only in-frame ones; the method was immunoSEQ multiplex PCR. The table lists hundreds of thousands of clones, 88% of them singletons. These same data were also listed under a study on human thymus T cells. That paper notes: Thymic and blood repertoires showed apparently biased V and J gene usage. Overlap was high between thymic repertoires from unrelated individuals, as reported in related research.

Specimen: thymocytes. The chain joins TRBV5-1 to TRBJ1-2; weak D call: TRBD1 (6 bases). The sequence was obtained from a boy under two years old with a congenital heart defect. This CDR3 is CASSYGATGRGGYTF. For the CDR3, the DNA is TGCGCCAGCAGCTACGGGGCTACAGGGAGGGGCGGCTACACCTTC.